Below, 28 T cell receptor beta chains from the same sample are listed, as sequenced in a study of control samples from healthy donors and cancer patients. The table came from immunoSEQ multiplex PCR; TCRdb's copy has only in-frame clones and leaves some out. The table records about 130,000 clones, about 95% of them present only once. Sequenced material: PBMCs. Source of these receptors: a man in his 60s with colorectal cancer.

This chain connects TRBV6-1 to TRBJ2-7; D is ambiguous. This CDR3 has 12 residues. The V end lost 1 base, the J end lost 0 bases, and 1 base lay between the germline ends. Germline loops: CDR1 MNHNS, CDR2 SASEGT. The CDR3: CASSEVSYEQYF. The CDR3 bases are TGTGCCAGCAGTGAAGTCTCCTACGAGCAGTACTTC.

The chain links TRBV5-4 to TRBJ1-2, with TRBD1 identical over 9 bases. The CDR3 length is 13 residues. Trimming removed 2 bases from V and 6 bases from J; junction bases left unmatched: 2. Germline V gives CDR1 SGHNT, CDR2 YYREEE (reference sequence). CDR3 amino acids: CASSFGTGNGYTF. The CDR3 DNA reads as TGTGCCAGCAGCTTCGGGACAGGGAATGGCTACACCTTC.

This chain joins TRBV6-5 and TRBJ2-1, with a weak D call TRBD2 (6 bases). Trimming shortened V by 5 bases and J by 2 bases, and 13 bases separated the two germline ends. Per the germline V gene, CDR1 is MNHEY and CDR2 is SVGAGI. The CDR3 is 15 amino acids. DNA for the CDR3: TGTGCCAGCAGTCCAACTAGCACAGCCTACAATGAGCAGTTCTTC. This gives the protein CASSPTSTAYNEQFF.

CDR3 bases: TGTGCCAGCAGTGCGACAGTAGTTAATAGCAATCAGCCCCAGCATTTT. This translates into CASSATVVNSNQPQHF. The V gene is TRBV6-1, the J gene TRBJ1-5; D is possibly TRBD1 (5 bases). This CDR3 is built from 16 residues. Per germline, CDR1 MNHNS and CDR2 SASEGT. V was pared by 4 bases and J by 0 bases, with 13 bases between.

The chain couples TRBV6-5 to TRBJ1-3; the D is unclear. The CDR3 runs to 14 residues. The V end lost 5 bases, the J end lost 1 base, and 9 bases lay between the germline ends. Germline V gene sequence: CDR1 MNHEY, CDR2 SVGAGI. The CDR3 coding sequence is TGTGCCAGCAGTACCCCGGGTTCTGGAAACACCATATATTTT. It specifies CASSTPGSGNTIYF.

V is TRBV6-6 and J is TRBJ2-3; D may be TRBD2 (6 bases). Trimming pared 4 bases from V and 1 base from J, leaving 12 bases between. CDR3 length equals 15 residues. Germline CDR1 reads MNHNY; CDR2 reads SVGAGI (reference sequence). The CDR3 bases are TGTGCCAGCAGTTTAGTAGCGGTGGGCACAGATACGCAGTATTTT. This gives the protein CASSLVAVGTDTQYF.

V usage is TRBV5-1 and J usage is TRBJ2-6; no clear D. The CDR3 loop spans 16 amino acids. The V gene's germline CDR1 is SGHRS and CDR2 YFSETQ. V was clipped by 0 bases and J by 1 base, with 8 bases between them. CDR3 DNA: TGCGCCAGCAGCTTGGCAGGCGTATCTGGGGCCAACGTCCTGACTTTC. Its protein product is CASSLAGVSGANVLTF.

This clone occurred once. The chain couples TRBV7-6 to TRBJ2-3, with D hard to call. The V end lost 3 bases, the J end lost 3 bases, and 13 bases lay between the germline ends. The CDR3 covers 15 residues. CDR1 SGHVS and CDR2 FNYEAQ come from the germline V gene. The CDR3 loop is CASSLQQLATDTQYF. The CDR3 DNA follows: TGTGCCAGCAGCTTGCAACAGCTGGCAACAGATACGCAGTATTTT.

The chain recombines TRBV28 with TRBJ1-4, with D possibly TRBD1 on 5 matching bases. Germline CDR1 MDHEN, CDR2 SYDVKM. This CDR3 is built from 14 residues. Trimming removed 5 bases from V and 6 bases from J, with 13 bases in between. CDR3 amino acids: CASSPGLIHEKLFF. The CDR3 region has the DNA TGTGCCAGCAGTCCGGGACTCATCCATGAAAAACTGTTTTTT.

This chain uses TRBV12-3 or TRBV12-4 with TRBJ1-2, with D maybe TRBD1 (6 bases). V was clipped by 6 bases and J by 6 bases, with 14 bases between them. The CDR3 runs to 13 residues. In DNA, the CDR3 is TGTGCCAGCAGCGAGGCTGGGGGCGATGGCTACACCTTC. Translated: CASSEAGGDGYTF.

The J gene is TRBJ2-5, the V gene TRBV10-1; D not certain. CDR3 length equals 15 residues. V gave up 2 bases and J gave up 4 bases, with 14 bases separating them. CDR1 WNHNN and CDR2 SYGVQD come from the germline V gene (reference sequence). The CDR3 loop reads CASSEKRAGPETQYF. For the CDR3, the DNA is TGCGCCAGCAGTGAGAAGCGCGCAGGCCCAGAGACCCAGTACTTC.

This chain connects TRBV19 to TRBJ1-3; D may be TRBD1 (6 bases). This CDR3 has 15 amino acids. The V end was cut by 3 bases, the J end by 2 bases, with 11 bases between. The V gene's germline CDR1 is LNHDA and CDR2 SQIVND (reference sequence). DNA of the CDR3: TGTGCCAGTAGTATCGGGGGGCGGACTGGAAACACCATATATTTT. It translates to CASSIGGRTGNTIYF.

This rearrangement joins TRBV7-6 to TRBJ1-3, with 8 bases identical to TRBD1. V trimming: 4 bases; J trimming: 1 base; junction bases outside the gene matches: 6. The CDR3 sequence is 16 residues long. The V gene's germline CDR1 is SGHVS and CDR2 FNYEAQ. For the CDR3, the DNA is TGTGCCAGCAGCTCGGACAGGGATTGGTCTGGAAACACCATATATTTT. Amino acid sequence: CASSSDRDWSGNTIYF.

This sequence joins TRBV7-2 and TRBJ2-7; D gene uncertain. Germline V gives CDR1 SGHTA, CDR2 FQGNSA. The CDR3 runs to 13 residues. Trimming took 2 bases from V and 0 from J, leaving 5 bases between them. Written as DNA, the CDR3 is TGTGCCAGCAGCTTAAGGGACTCCTACGAGCAGTACTTC. It is translated as CASSLRDSYEQYF.

As DNA, the CDR3 is TGTGCCAGCAGCCAAGATCTTTGGGTTAGGAAGCGGGGGGCCTACGAGCAGTACTTC. It codes for CASSQDLWVRKRGAYEQYF. The rearrangement joins TRBV14 to TRBJ2-7; 9 bases align to TRBD2. Germline V gives CDR1 SGHDN, CDR2 FVKESK. The trim removed 0 bases at V and 2 bases at J, leaving 14 bases unmatched. This CDR3 comprises 19 residues.

V is TRBV11-2 and J is TRBJ1-2; D ambiguous. Between the trimmed V and J ends, which lost 5 bases and 4 bases, there was a span of 11 bases. This CDR3 region has 13 residues. CDR1 is SGHAT and CDR2 is FQNNGV in the germline V gene. CDR3 in DNA: TGTGCCAGCAGCCTAGTTCCGGGCTATGGCTACACCTTC. This sequence encodes CASSLVPGYGYTF.

The chain employs TRBV4-2 and TRBJ1-2, with 9 bases fitting TRBD1. J gave up 6 bases and V 4 bases, and 3 bases lay outside the gene matches. The CDR3 loop spans 13 amino acids. Germline V gene data show CDR1 as LGHNA and CDR2 as YNFKEQ. The CDR3 DNA is TGTGCCAGCAGCCTGACAGGGGGGGATGGCTACACCTTC. Its protein is CASSLTGGDGYTF.

The chain couples TRBV7-2 to TRBJ2-1; 10 bases match TRBD1. J was trimmed by 1 base and V by 4 bases; bases with no gene match: 1. The germline gives CDR1 SGHTA, CDR2 FQGNSA. There are 15 residues in the CDR3. The CDR3 bases are TGTGCCAGCAGCTGGGGACAGGGGTCCTACAATGAGCAGTTCTTC. This sequence encodes CASSWGQGSYNEQFF.

The chain links TRBV7-9 to TRBJ1-2; 9 positions agree with TRBD1. CDR3 length equals 12 residues. The junction had 3 bases not matched to a gene; V was cut back by 5 bases and J by 8 bases. Germline CDR1 SEHNR, CDR2 FQNEAQ (reference sequence). CDR3 coding DNA: TGTGCCAGCAGCCCGGACAGGGGCGGCTACACCTTC. Protein sequence: CASSPDRGGYTF.

The chain recombines TRBV25-1 with TRBJ2-1; the D gene could be TRBD1 or TRBD2 (6 bases each). V dropped 6 bases and J dropped 9 bases, with 15 bases sitting between them. The CDR3 is 13 residues long. From germline, CDR1 is MGHDK and CDR2 SYGVNS. CDR3 in amino acids: CASRRGEGTEQFF. For the CDR3, the DNA is TGTGCCAGCAGGAGGGGGGAAGGTACTGAGCAGTTCTTC.

With respect to this clone: A read error may account for a junction end that differs from germline. The sample has other DNA sequences that encode this CDR3 too. The CDR3 reads CASTPSLLGRLSQSEQYF. In DNA form, the CDR3 reads TGTGCCAGCACCCCATCCCTTCTGGGCAGGCTTTCACAATCCGAGCAATACTTC. The J gene is TRBJ2-7, the V gene TRBV27; D ambiguous. Germline V gives CDR1 MNHEY, CDR2 SMNVEV (reference sequence). This CDR3 comprises 18 residues.

This chain joins TRBV6-5 and TRBJ1-5; the match to TRBD1 covers 7 bases. V was pared by 6 bases and J by 5 bases, with 7 bases of the junction left unmatched. This CDR3 region has 14 residues. The V gene's germline CDR1 is MNHEY and CDR2 SVGAGI. CDR3 in amino acids: CASRLDRVHQPQHF. The DNA of the CDR3 is TGTGCCAGCAGACTCGACAGGGTCCATCAGCCCCAGCATTTT.

V and J are TRBV2 and TRBJ2-3; 14 bases agree with TRBD2. The CDR3 is made up of 16 amino acids. V was clipped by 6 bases and J by 2 bases; unmatched bases: 4. Germline CDR1 is SNHLY and CDR2 is FYNNEI. CDR3 coding DNA: TGTGCCAGCAGGGGACTAGCGGGGGACCCCACAGATACGCAGTATTTT. It encodes CASRGLAGDPTDTQYF.

V is TRBV2 and J is TRBJ2-7, with D unclear. The CDR3 totals 15 residues. Germline V gene data show CDR1 as SNHLY and CDR2 as FYNNEI. Trimming pared 6 bases from V and 0 bases from J, leaving 15 bases between. The CDR3 loop is CASSPRSSGSYEQYF. CDR3 DNA sequence: TGTGCCAGCAGCCCCCGTAGCTCGGGCTCCTACGAGCAGTACTTC. The full variable domain, completed using reference TRBV2 and TRBJ2-7, is EPEVTQTPSHQVTQMGQEVILRCVPISNHLYFYWYRQILGQKVEFLVSFYNNEISEKSEIFDDQFSVERPDGSNFTLKIRSTKLEDSAMYFCASSPRSSGSYEQYFGPGTRLTVT.

The CDR3 nucleotides read TGTGCCAGTACCGTTGTGGGAGGACGGTTAGACGGGGAGCTGTTTTTT. It is translated as CASTVVGGRLDGELFF. The chain carries TRBV19 and TRBJ2-2; perhaps TRBD2 as D (6 bases). CDR1 LNHDA and CDR2 SQIVND come from the germline V gene (reference sequence). V was trimmed by 7 bases and J by 7 bases, leaving 22 bases between them. This CDR3 is built from 16 residues.

The chain recombines TRBV2 with TRBJ1-3; 7 bases line up with TRBD1. Germline V CDR1 and CDR2: SNHLY, FYNNEI. After removal of 6 bases from V and 9 bases from J, the junction contained 14 bases not matched to a gene. This CDR3 region has 15 residues. The CDR3 DNA reads as TGTGCCAGCAGCGGGGACAGCCTACCTGAAGGCACCATATATTTT. It specifies CASSGDSLPEGTIYF.

This chain uses TRBV7-2 with TRBJ1-2, with D perhaps matching TRBD1 (5 bases). Germline loops: CDR1 SGHTA, CDR2 FQGNSA. V was trimmed by 7 bases and J by 3 bases, leaving 21 bases between them. The CDR3 has 16 amino acids. The CDR3 DNA reads TGTGCCAGCACCTCGGAGGGACGGCAGGGTGACTATGGCTACACCTTC. Translated, it gives CASTSEGRQGDYGYTF.

The chain uses TRBV11-2 and TRBJ2-3; 9 bases fit TRBD2. Germline CDR1 and CDR2: SGHAT and FQNNGV. J was trimmed by 5 bases and V by 4 bases; bases with no gene match: 4. The CDR3 totals 14 residues. The CDR3 bases are TGTGCCAGCAGCTGGACTAGCGTAGAAGATACGCAGTATTTT. It translates to CASSWTSVEDTQYF.